The rows below give T cell receptor beta chains drawn from one sample of a study of blood T cell repertoires in COVID-19. Profiling relied on immunoSEQ multiplex PCR, and the TCRdb table lists in-frame clones only, not all of them. This table holds roughly 440,000 clones, around 88% found once. What was sequenced was peripheral blood. Receptor source: a woman aged 50 to 60 with COVID-19, enrolled during active disease. Both conserved end residues are part of each CDR3. The order of the fields is D gene, CDR3 length, clone size, J gene, V gene, CDR3 DNA, CDR3 protein. D genes are given only for firm matches. Clone size is stated in some rows and not others, as once, few, many or a class when expanded.

TRBD1,17,few,TRBJ1-6,TRBV4-1,TGCGCCAGCAGCCCAGAACGACAGGGGGCCTTCAATTCACCCCTCCACTTT,CASSPERQGAFNSPLHF
NA,17,NA,TRBJ2-3,TRBV19,TGTGCCAGTAGCCCTTTTTGGGCGGGGCCCAAGACGGATACGCAGTATTTT,CASSPFWAGPKTDTQYF
TRBD1,15,NA,TRBJ1-5,TRBV6-5,TGTGCCAGCCGTCGGACAGGACAGGGGGATCAGCCCCAGCATTTT,CASRRTGQGDQPQHF
TRBD1,15,NA,TRBJ2-3,TRBV11-2,TGTGCCAGCAGCGCCCGACAGGGGCGCACAGATACGCAGTATTTT,CASSARQGRTDTQYF
TRBD1,13,NA,TRBJ1-6,TRBV19,TGTGCCAGTAGCGGACAGGGACAATCACCCCTCCACTTT,CASSGQGQSPLHF
NA,14,few,TRBJ2-4,TRBV30,TGTGCCTGGAGTCGGACTGAAGCCAAAAACATTCAGTACTTC,CAWSRTEAKNIQYF
NA,14,NA,TRBJ2-7,TRBV10-2,TGCGCCAGCAGTGAGTCTCAACGGGCGGGCGAGCAGTACTTC,CASSESQRAGEQYF
NA,14,few,TRBJ1-2,TRBV2,TGTGCCAGCAGTCCCCTTTCCGGGAACTATGGCTACACCTTC,CASSPLSGNYGYTF
NA,17,NA,TRBJ2-6,TRBV14,TGTGCCAGCAGCCAAGGATTAGACTTACTTAGGGCCAACGTCCTGACTTTC,CASSQGLDLLRANVLTF
NA,14,NA,TRBJ2-3,TRBV4-1,TGCGCCAGCAGCGACGACCACACAGGGGATACGCAGTATTTT,CASSDDHTGDTQYF
NA,14,once,TRBJ2-7,TRBV7-9,TGTGCCAGCAGCTTTCGAGGCTCCTCCTACGAGCAGTACTTC,CASSFRGSSYEQYF
TRBD1,13,NA,TRBJ1-1,TRBV19,TGTGCCAGTAGGGGACAGGGCATGAGAGGGGCTTTCTTT,CASRGQGMRGAFF
TRBD2,17,NA,TRBJ2-3,TRBV2,TGTGCCAGCAGTGAATACCTCGGCGGGGGGGCCGGAGATACGCAGTATTTT,CASSEYLGGGAGDTQYF
NA,14,NA,TRBJ1-1,TRBV30,TGTGCCTGGAGTGTACAGGTTATGGCCACTGAAGCTTTCTTT,CAWSVQVMATEAFF
TRBD1,15,NA,TRBJ1-4,TRBV5-6,TGTGCCAGCAACTCGATACAGGGGGCGGATGAAAAACTGTTTTTT,CASNSIQGADEKLFF
NA,14,NA,TRBJ2-5,TRBV19,TGTGCCAGTAGTATAAGTAGGGGAAAAGAGACCCAGTACTTC,CASSISRGKETQYF
NA,14,NA,TRBJ2-7,TRBV5-1,TGCGCCAGCAGCTTAGGGCGGGCCTCCTACGAGCAGTACTTC,CASSLGRASYEQYF
NA,15,once,TRBJ1-1,TRBV5-1,TGCGCCAGCAGCCGGACACAAGACGGGGGCACTGAAGCTTTCTTT,CASSRTQDGGTEAFF
TRBD1,14,few,TRBJ2-7,TRBV15,TGTGCCACCAGCATAGCCCAGGGGGCCTACGAGCAGTACTTC,CATSIAQGAYEQYF
TRBD1,15,NA,TRBJ2-7,TRBV18,TGTGCCAGCTCACGAGGACAGGGTGGTGTCGGCGAGCAGTACTTC,CASSRGQGGVGEQYF
NA,14,NA,TRBJ2-5,TRBV5-5,TGTGCCAGCAGCCAGCGGACGGTACAAGAGACCCAGTACTTC,CASSQRTVQETQYF
NA,17,once,TRBJ2-3,TRBV5-4,TGTGCCAGCAGCTTTTCAGGGGGGCGCGTTTCTACAGATACGCAGTATTTT,CASSFSGGRVSTDTQYF
NA,16,once,TRBJ1-6,TRBV5-1,TGCGCCAGCAGCTTGGCCGGCAGGGTGGGCGAGGCACCCCTCCACTTT,CASSLAGRVGEAPLHF
NA,15,NA,TRBJ2-1,TRBV7-9,TGTGCCAGCAGCTTAGGAACCCGGGGGTCGGATGAGCAGTTCTTC,CASSLGTRGSDEQFF
NA,11,NA,TRBJ1-1,TRBV11-2,TGTGCCAGCAGCTTCTATACTGAAGCTTTCTTT,CASSFYTEAFF
TRBD2,16,NA,TRBJ2-1,TRBV7-8,TGTGCCAGCAGCTACGCGAAGCGGGGGGGCCGCACTGAGCAGTTCTTC,CASSYAKRGGRTEQFF
NA,14,NA,TRBJ1-3,TRBV2,TGTGCCAGCAAACTGGGGCTCTCTGGAAACACCATATATTTT,CASKLGLSGNTIYF
TRBD1,14,few,TRBJ1-1,TRBV13,TGTGCCAGCAGCACGCGACAGGGGAACACTGAAGCTTTCTTT,CASSTRQGNTEAFF
NA,12,NA,TRBJ2-1,TRBV12-5,TGTGCTAGTGTCGCGGGGCAGGATGAGCAGTTCTTC,CASVAGQDEQFF
TRBD2,17,NA,TRBJ2-1,TRBV5-1,TGCGCCAGCAGCTCCGGACTAGCGGGGGGACCGTACAATGAGCAGTTCTTC,CASSSGLAGGPYNEQFF
TRBD1,14,NA,TRBJ1-5,TRBV18,TGTGCCAGCTCGCCGAGACAGGGAGGACAGCCCCAGCATTTT,CASSPRQGGQPQHF
NA,12,once,TRBJ1-1,TRBV18,TGTGCCAGCTCACGAGAAACAGGGGAAGCTTTCTTT,CASSRETGEAFF
NA,14,NA,TRBJ1-6,TRBV5-1,TGCGCCAGCAGCTTGCAAGGGGGAGATTCTCCCCTCCACTTT,CASSLQGGDSPLHF
TRBD2,17,few,TRBJ2-3,TRBV6-6,TGTGCCAGCAGTCCCAGGGCGCGGGGGGTCGGCACAGATACGCAGTATTTT,CASSPRARGVGTDTQYF
TRBD1,17,once,TRBJ1-6,TRBV9,TGTGCCAGCAGCGTAGAGGACAGGCCCTTTGGGGATTCACCCCTCCACTTT,CASSVEDRPFGDSPLHF
NA,15,NA,TRBJ2-3,TRBV4-1,TGCGCCAGCAGCCAAGATCAAACAGGGAGAAATACGCAGTATTTT,CASSQDQTGRNTQYF
TRBD2,15,NA,TRBJ2-1,TRBV19,TGTGCCAGTAGTACGACTAGCGGGGGGTACAATGAGCAGTTCTTC,CASSTTSGGYNEQFF
NA,14,NA,TRBJ1-1,TRBV5-5,TGTGCCAGCAGCCTCAACAGACCTAACACTGAAGCTTTCTTT,CASSLNRPNTEAFF
NA,16,NA,TRBJ2-7,TRBV27,TGTGCCAGCAGGGAGATGGGCGGGACCGCGCCCTACGAGCAGTACTTC,CASREMGGTAPYEQYF
TRBD1,15,NA,TRBJ2-7,TRBV30,TGTGCCTGGAGTGTACGGAGGACAGGGAGAAACGAGCAGTACTTC,CAWSVRRTGRNEQYF
TRBD1,12,NA,TRBJ1-2,TRBV19,TGTGCCAGCGGGACAGCGCAATATGGCTACACCTTC,CASGTAQYGYTF
TRBD2,14,NA,TRBJ2-5,TRBV19,TGTGCCAGTAGTATTTCAGCGGGGGGGGAGACCCAGTACTTC,CASSISAGGETQYF
TRBD1,19,NA,TRBJ1-3,TRBV5-6,TGTGCCAGCAGCTTGTTCGTGGGTCAGGGGGTTTTCTCTGGAAACACCATATATTTT,CASSLFVGQGVFSGNTIYF
TRBD2,16,few,TRBJ2-7,TRBV4-2,TGTGCCAGCAGCCCCCGACTAGCTGGGGAAGGGTACGAGCAGTACTTC,CASSPRLAGEGYEQYF
NA,14,NA,TRBJ1-2,TRBV3-1/TRBV3-2,TGTGCCAGCAGCCGGGGAGGCCCTAACTATGGCTACACCTTC,CASSRGGPNYGYTF
TRBD1,13,once,TRBJ1-1,TRBV4-1,TGCGCCAGCAGCCAAGGACAGGGGACTGAAGCTTTCTTT,CASSQGQGTEAFF
NA,14,NA,TRBJ1-2,TRBV27,TGTGCCAGCAGTTTATCGGGAGATAACTATGGCTACACCTTC,CASSLSGDNYGYTF
TRBD1,17,NA,TRBJ2-6,TRBV5-1,TGCGCCAGCACGCGACAGGGGGAAAGATCTGGGGCCAACGTCCTGACTTTC,CASTRQGERSGANVLTF
NA,15,NA,TRBJ2-7,TRBV4-1,TGCGCCAGCAGCCCCAACCTGTCCTTACTCTACGAGCAGTACTTC,CASSPNLSLLYEQYF
NA,14,NA,TRBJ1-2,TRBV30,TGTGCCTGGAGATTTTCGGGGTATAACTATGGCTACACCTTC,CAWRFSGYNYGYTF
TRBD2,13,NA,TRBJ2-3,TRBV12-3/TRBV12-4,TGTGCCAGCCTAGCGGAAACCACAGATACGCAGTATTTT,CASLAETTDTQYF
TRBD2,17,NA,TRBJ2-3,TRBV3-1/TRBV3-2,TGTGCCAGCAGCCAACGGATAGCGGGGACGAGCACAGATACGCAGTATTTT,CASSQRIAGTSTDTQYF
NA,16,NA,TRBJ1-2,TRBV6-5,TGTGCCAGCAGTTACTCGAAGTCGGCAGCGGGATATGGCTACACCTTC,CASSYSKSAAGYGYTF
TRBD1,14,NA,TRBJ2-7,TRBV2,TGTGCCAGCTTCTCCGGGACAGGGGGCAACGAGCAGTACTTC,CASFSGTGGNEQYF
NA,14,once,TRBJ1-5,TRBV27,TGTGCCAGCAGCCGTAACAGTTACAATCAGCCCCAGCATTTT,CASSRNSYNQPQHF
NA,15,NA,TRBJ1-2,TRBV25-1,TGTGCCAGCAGTGAATTACAGGGATTGGGCTATGGCTACACCTTC,CASSELQGLGYGYTF